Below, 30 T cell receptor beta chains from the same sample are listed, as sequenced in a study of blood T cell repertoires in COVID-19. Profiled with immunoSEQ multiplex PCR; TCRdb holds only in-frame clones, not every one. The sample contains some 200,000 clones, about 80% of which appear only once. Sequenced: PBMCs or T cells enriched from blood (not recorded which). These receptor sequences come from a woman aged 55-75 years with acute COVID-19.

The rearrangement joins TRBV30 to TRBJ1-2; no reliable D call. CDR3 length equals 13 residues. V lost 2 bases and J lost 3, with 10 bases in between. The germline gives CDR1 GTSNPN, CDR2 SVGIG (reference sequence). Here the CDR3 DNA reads TGTGCCTGGAGTCCCCAGAAATACTATGGCTACACCTTC. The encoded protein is CAWSPQKYYGYTF.

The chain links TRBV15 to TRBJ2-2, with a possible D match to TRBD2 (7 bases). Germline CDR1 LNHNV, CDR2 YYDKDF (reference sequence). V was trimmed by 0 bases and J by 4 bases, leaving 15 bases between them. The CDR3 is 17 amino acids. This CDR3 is CATSRDLRGGFTGELFF. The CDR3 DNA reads TGTGCCACCAGCAGAGATCTCCGCGGGGGCTTCACCGGGGAGCTGTTTTTT.

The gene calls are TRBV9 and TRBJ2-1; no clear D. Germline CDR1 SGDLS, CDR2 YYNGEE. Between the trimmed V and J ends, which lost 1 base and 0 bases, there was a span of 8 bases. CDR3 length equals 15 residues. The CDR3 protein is CASSVKADSYNEQFF. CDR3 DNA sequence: TGTGCCAGCAGCGTAAAAGCCGACTCCTACAATGAGCAGTTCTTC.

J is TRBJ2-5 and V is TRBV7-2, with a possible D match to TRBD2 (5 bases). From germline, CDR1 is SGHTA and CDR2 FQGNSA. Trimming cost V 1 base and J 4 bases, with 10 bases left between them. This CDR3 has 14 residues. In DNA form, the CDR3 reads TGTGCCAGCAGCTTAGACCCCCGGGGAGAGACCCAGTACTTC. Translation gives CASSLDPRGETQYF.

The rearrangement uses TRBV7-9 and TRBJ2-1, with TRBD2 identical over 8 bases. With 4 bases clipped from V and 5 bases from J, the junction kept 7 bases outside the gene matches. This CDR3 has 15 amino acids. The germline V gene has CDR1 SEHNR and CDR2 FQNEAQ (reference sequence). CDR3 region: CASSSLGGGNNEQFF. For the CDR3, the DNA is TGTGCCAGCAGCTCCCTCGGCGGGGGGAACAATGAGCAGTTCTTC.

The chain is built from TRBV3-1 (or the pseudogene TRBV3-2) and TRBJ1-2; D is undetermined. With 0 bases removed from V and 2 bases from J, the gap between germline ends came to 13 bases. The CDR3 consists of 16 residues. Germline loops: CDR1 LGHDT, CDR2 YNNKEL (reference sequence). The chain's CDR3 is CASSQEAGGRNYGYTF. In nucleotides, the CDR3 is TGTGCCAGCAGCCAAGAGGCGGGCGGAAGAAACTATGGCTACACCTTC.

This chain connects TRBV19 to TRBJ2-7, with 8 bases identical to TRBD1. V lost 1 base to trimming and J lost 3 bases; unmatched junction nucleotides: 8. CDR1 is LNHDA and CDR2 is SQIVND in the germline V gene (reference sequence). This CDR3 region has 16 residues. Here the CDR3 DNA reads TGTGCCAGTAGTATAGGTGGACAGGGTAAATACTACGAGCAGTACTTC. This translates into CASSIGGQGKYYEQYF.

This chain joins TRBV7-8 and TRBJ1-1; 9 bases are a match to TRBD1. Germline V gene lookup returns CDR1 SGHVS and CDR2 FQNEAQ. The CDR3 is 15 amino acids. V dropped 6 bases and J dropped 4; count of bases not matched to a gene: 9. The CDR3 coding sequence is TGTGCCAGCAGTTACCGTTGGGACAGGGCCACTGAAGCTTTCTTT. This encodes CASSYRWDRATEAFF.

DNA for the CDR3: TGTGCCAGCAGTTTATCTCTGGGGCCCTACGAGCAGTACTTC. It translates to CASSLSLGPYEQYF. V is TRBV27 and J is TRBJ2-7, with D possibly matching TRBD1 (5 bases). The ends were cut back, 0 bases at V and 2 bases at J, with 8 bases in the middle. Germline V gene data show CDR1 as MNHEY and CDR2 as SMNVEV (reference sequence). The CDR3 sequence is 14 residues long.

Here the CDR3 reads CASSLGGLAGVSEQFF. CDR3 nucleotide sequence: TGTGCCAGCAGCTTGGGAGGACTAGCGGGAGTAAGTGAGCAGTTCTTC. The rearrangement uses TRBV7-7 and TRBJ2-1; TRBD2 matches at 13 bases. Germline CDR1 is SSHAT and CDR2 is FNYEAQ (reference sequence). There are 16 residues in the CDR3. With V trimmed by 3 bases and J by 9 bases, 8 bases remained unmatched.

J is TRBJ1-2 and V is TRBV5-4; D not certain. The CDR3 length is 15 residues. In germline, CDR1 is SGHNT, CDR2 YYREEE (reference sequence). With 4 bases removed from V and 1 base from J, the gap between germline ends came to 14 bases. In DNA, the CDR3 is TGTGCCAGCAGCCCACGGGCGGGGTATAACTATGGCTACACCTTC. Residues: CASSPRAGYNYGYTF.

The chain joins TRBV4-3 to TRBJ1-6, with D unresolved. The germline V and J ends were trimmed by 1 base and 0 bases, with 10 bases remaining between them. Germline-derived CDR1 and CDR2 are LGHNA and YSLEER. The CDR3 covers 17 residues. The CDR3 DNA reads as TGCGCCAGCAGCCAAGGAGGGATCGGCTCCTATAATTCACCCCTCCACTTT. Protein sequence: CASSQGGIGSYNSPLHF.

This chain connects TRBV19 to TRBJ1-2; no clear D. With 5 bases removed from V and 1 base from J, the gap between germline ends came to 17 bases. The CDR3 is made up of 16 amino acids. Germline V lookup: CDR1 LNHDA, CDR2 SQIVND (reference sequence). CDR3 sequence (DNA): TGTGCCAGTAGTCCCTCGGGAAGGGCCTATAACTATGGCTACACCTTC. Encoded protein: CASSPSGRAYNYGYTF.

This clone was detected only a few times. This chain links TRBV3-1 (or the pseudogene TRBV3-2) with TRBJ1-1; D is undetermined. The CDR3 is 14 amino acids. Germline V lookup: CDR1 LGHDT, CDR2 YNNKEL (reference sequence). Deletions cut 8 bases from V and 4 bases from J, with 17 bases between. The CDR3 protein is CASGSGLKGTEAFF. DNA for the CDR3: TGTGCCAGCGGGTCGGGATTAAAGGGCACTGAAGCTTTCTTT.

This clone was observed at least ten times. The CDR3 DNA follows: TGTGCCACCACCCAAACCCGACAGCCTCTGGAGCCCCAGCATTTT. Residues: CATTQTRQPLEPQHF. The rearrangement uses TRBV15 and TRBJ1-5; a weak D match, TRBD1 (5 bases). The CDR3 totals 15 residues. Germline assignment: CDR1 LNHNV and CDR2 YYDKDF (reference sequence). V gave up 7 bases and J gave up 8 bases, with 21 bases separating them.

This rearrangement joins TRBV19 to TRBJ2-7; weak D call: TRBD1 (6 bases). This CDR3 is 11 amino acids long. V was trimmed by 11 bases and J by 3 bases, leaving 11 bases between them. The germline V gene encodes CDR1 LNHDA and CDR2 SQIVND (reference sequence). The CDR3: CAGGHHYEQYV. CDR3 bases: TGTGCCGGGGGACACCACTACGAGCAGTACGTC.

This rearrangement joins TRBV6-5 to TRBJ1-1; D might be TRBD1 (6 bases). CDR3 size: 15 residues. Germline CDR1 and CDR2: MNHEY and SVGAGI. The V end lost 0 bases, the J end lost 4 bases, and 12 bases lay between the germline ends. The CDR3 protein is CASSYSDSLSTEAFF. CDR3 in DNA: TGTGCCAGCAGTTACTCGGACAGCCTGAGCACTGAAGCTTTCTTT.

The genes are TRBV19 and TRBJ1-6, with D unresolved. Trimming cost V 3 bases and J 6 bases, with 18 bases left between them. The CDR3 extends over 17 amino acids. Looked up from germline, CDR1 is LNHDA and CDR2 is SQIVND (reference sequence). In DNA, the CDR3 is TGTGCCAGTAGTATCCCACGCCACTCAAATTTTAATTCACCCCTCCACTTT. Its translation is CASSIPRHSNFNSPLHF.

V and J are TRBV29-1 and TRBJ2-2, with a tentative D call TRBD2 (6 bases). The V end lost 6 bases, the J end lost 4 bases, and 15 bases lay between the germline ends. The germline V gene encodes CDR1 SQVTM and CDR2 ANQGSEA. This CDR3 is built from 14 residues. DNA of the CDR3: TGCAGCGTGGGATTAAAGGGAGGCACCGGGGAGCTGTTTTTT. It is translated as CSVGLKGGTGELFF.

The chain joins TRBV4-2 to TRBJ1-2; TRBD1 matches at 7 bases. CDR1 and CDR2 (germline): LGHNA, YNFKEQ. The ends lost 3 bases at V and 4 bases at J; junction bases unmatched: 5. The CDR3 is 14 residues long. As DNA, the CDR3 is TGTGCCAGCAGCCACCAGACAGGGAGCTATGGCTACACCTTC. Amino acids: CASSHQTGSYGYTF.

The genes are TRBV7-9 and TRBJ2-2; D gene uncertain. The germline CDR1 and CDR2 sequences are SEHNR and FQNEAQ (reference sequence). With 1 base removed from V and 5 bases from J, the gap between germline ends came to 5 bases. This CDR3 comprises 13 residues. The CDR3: CASSLDLTGELFF. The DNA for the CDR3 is TGTGCCAGCAGCTTAGATTTAACCGGGGAGCTGTTTTTT.

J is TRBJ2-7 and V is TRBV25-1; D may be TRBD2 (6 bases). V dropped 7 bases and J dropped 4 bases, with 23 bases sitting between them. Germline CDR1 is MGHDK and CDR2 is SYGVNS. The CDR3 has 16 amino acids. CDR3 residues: CASMRSRDLPPYEQYF. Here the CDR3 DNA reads TGTGCCAGCATGAGGAGCCGGGACTTGCCCCCATACGAGCAGTACTTC.

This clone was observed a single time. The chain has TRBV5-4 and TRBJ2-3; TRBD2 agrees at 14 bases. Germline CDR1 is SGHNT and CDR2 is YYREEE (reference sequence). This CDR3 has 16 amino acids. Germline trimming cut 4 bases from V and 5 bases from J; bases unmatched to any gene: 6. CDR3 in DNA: TGTGCCAGCAGCCCGGGACTAGCGGGAGTTCGAGATACGCAGTATTTT. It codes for CASSPGLAGVRDTQYF. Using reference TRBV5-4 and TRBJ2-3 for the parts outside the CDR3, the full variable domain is ETGVTQSPTHLIKTRGQQVTLRCSSQSGHNTVSWYQQALGQGPQFIFQYYREEENGRGNFPPRFSGLQFPNYSSELNVNALELDDSALYLCASSPGLAGVRDTQYFGPGTRLTVL.

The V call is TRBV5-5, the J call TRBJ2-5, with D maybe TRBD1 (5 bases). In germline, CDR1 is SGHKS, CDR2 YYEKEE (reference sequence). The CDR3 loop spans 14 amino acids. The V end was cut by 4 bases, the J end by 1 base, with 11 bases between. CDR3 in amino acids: CASSIDSVQETQYF. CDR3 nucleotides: TGTGCCAGCAGCATCGACAGCGTCCAAGAGACCCAGTACTTC.

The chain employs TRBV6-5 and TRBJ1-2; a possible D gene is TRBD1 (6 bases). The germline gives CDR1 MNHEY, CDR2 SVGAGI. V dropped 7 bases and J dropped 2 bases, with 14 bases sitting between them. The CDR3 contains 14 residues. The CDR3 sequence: CASTNGQINYGYTF. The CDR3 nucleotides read TGTGCCAGCACCAACGGACAGATAAACTATGGCTACACCTTC.

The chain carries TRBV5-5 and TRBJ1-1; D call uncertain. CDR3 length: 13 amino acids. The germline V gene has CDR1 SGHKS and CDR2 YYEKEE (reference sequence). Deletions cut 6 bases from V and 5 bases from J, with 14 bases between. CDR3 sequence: CASTLTRGTEAFF. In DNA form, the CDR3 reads TGTGCCAGCACCCTTACTCGGGGTACTGAAGCTTTCTTT.

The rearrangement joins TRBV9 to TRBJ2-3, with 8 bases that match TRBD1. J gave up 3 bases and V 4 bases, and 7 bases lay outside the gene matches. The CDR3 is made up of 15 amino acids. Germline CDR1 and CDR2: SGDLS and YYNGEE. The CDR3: CASSLQGARTDTQYF. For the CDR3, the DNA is TGTGCCAGCAGCCTTCAGGGGGCGCGGACAGATACGCAGTATTTT.

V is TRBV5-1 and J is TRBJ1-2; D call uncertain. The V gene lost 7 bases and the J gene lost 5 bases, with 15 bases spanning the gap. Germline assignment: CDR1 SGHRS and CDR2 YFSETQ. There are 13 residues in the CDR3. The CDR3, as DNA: TGCGCCAGCCTTCTGCTAGGGAGTTATGGCTACACCTTC. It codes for CASLLLGSYGYTF.

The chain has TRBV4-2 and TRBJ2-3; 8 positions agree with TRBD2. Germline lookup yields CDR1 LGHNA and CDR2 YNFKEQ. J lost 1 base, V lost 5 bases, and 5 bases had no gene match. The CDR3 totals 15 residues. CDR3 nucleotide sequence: TGTGCCAGCAGCGCGGGAGGCCGAGGCACAGATACGCAGTATTTT. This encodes CASSAGGRGTDTQYF.

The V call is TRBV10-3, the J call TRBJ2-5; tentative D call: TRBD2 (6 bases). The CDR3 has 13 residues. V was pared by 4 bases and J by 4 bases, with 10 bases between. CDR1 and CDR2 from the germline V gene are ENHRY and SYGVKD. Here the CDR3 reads CAISVSEGETQYF. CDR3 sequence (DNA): TGTGCCATCAGTGTATCGGAGGGAGAGACCCAGTACTTC.